These 5 T cell receptor beta chains originate from one sample sequenced in a study of T cells in Graves' hyperthyroidism and ophthalmopathy (dated 2019 in TCRdb). Libraries were made using multiplex PCR. Data came from an Illumina HiSeq 2000. The TCR beta CDR3 regions were amplified from the RNA transcripts. The first round of RT-PCR for the TCR CDR3 was performed with the HTBI primer set and the Qiagen OneStep RT-PCR kit. The public reads were reanalyzed by TCRdb: fastp trimming at Q25, MiXCR alignment, in-frame beta chains only. Every entry covers one CDR3 protein and lists the most common genes and DNA from its rows. The sample profile shows about 600,000 distinct CDR3 sequences; approximately 15% of them were found once. The ten largest clones capture around 7% of the sample. Sample: blood. These receptor sequences come from a woman younger than 30 with Graves' ophthalmopathy.

This clonotype was recorded many times. The chain is built from TRBV6-5 and TRBJ2-7; D gene unclear. In germline, CDR1 is MNHEY, CDR2 SVGAGI. V lost 1 base and J 4 bases, leaving 8 bases between the germline ends. This CDR3 is built from 13 residues. CDR3 in DNA: TGTGCCAGCAGTTACTTAGGCCTGTACGAGCAGTACTTC. Translation: CASSYLGLYEQYF.

This clonotype showed up many times. This rearrangement joins TRBV20-1 to TRBJ2-1; TRBD2 aligns across 7 bases. The CDR3 runs to 14 residues. J gave up 4 bases and V 1 base, and 4 bases lay outside the gene matches. Germline V CDR1 and CDR2: DFQATT, SNEGSKA (reference sequence). CDR3 sequence (DNA): TGCAGTGCTAGAGTTCTAGCGGTGTACAATGAGCAGTTCTTC. Translated, it gives CSARVLAVYNEQFF.

At least ten counts were recorded for this clonotype. The V and J genes are TRBV20-1 and TRBJ1-6; D remains ambiguous. The CDR3 contains 16 residues. V was shortened by 0 bases and J by 5 bases, with 14 bases between the two germline ends. CDR1 is DFQATT and CDR2 is SNEGSKA in the germline V gene (reference sequence). In nucleotides, the CDR3 is TGCAGTGCTAGAGAAGGAGCAGGTGTGAATAATTCACCCCTCCACTTT. Encoded protein: CSAREGAGVNNSPLHF.

The CDR3: CASSLAGTSGRNEQFF. CDR3 nucleotide sequence: TGTGCCAGCAGCTTAGCTGGGACTAGCGGGAGAAATGAGCAGTTCTTC. V and J are TRBV11-3 and TRBJ2-1; 14 bases are a match to TRBD2. Germline values: CDR1 SGHNT, CDR2 YENEEA. The CDR3 runs 16 residues. Unmatched junction bases numbered 3, after V lost 1 base and J lost 7 bases.

The chain combines TRBV19 with TRBJ2-5; 14 bases line up with TRBD2. V shed 6 bases and J 5 bases; nucleotides not matched to a gene: 14. CDR3 length: 18 amino acids. Germline CDR1 LNHDA, CDR2 SQIVND (reference sequence). For the CDR3, the DNA is TGTGCCAGTAGAAGGACGGGGACTAGCGGGAGAAGTGACGAGACCCAGTACTTC. This sequence encodes CASRRTGTSGRSDETQYF.